This T cell receptor beta chain was found in a study of human T cells and chemical hapten exposure. Background on the study: Researchers reported sensitizing a roughly 2 cm by roughly 2 cm upper inner arm skin site with 2% DPC. Diphenylcyclopropenone, dosed weekly to the scalp, was given to patients throughout the roughly 25-week study.

TCRdb passed the RACE reads through MiXCR, listing each CDR3 protein once. The sample has about 140,000 distinct CDR3 sequences, approximately 10% seen once; the top ten hold around 1.4%. Time point reported: patch test 2, 6 weeks after DPC sensitization. Documented treatment: therapeutic diphenylcyclopropenone sensitization with weekly scalp DPC. This clonotype was picked up a small number of times. Its antigen is unidentified. General study points: Expanded TCRs formed significantly more large CDR3 similarity clusters than controls. Counts of expanded TCRs (at PT1) showed a positive correlation with patch test score.

This CDR3 spans 17 amino acids. V dropped 3 bases and J dropped 0; count of bases not matched to a gene: 5. From germline, CDR1 is MGHRA and CDR2 YSYEKL. The sequence derives from a woman aged 50 to 65 with alopecia areata. Some clones in this sample may be carry-over from other donors' samples. The source material was whole blood, sampled in connection with sensitization to the hapten diphenylcyclopropenone (DPC). The chain has TRBV4-1 and TRBJ2-1; 10 bases line up with TRBD2. CDR3 loop: CASSQASGSSSYNEQFF. CDR3 DNA sequence: TGCGCCAGCAGCCAGGCTAGCGGGAGCAGCTCCTACAATGAGCAGTTCTTC.